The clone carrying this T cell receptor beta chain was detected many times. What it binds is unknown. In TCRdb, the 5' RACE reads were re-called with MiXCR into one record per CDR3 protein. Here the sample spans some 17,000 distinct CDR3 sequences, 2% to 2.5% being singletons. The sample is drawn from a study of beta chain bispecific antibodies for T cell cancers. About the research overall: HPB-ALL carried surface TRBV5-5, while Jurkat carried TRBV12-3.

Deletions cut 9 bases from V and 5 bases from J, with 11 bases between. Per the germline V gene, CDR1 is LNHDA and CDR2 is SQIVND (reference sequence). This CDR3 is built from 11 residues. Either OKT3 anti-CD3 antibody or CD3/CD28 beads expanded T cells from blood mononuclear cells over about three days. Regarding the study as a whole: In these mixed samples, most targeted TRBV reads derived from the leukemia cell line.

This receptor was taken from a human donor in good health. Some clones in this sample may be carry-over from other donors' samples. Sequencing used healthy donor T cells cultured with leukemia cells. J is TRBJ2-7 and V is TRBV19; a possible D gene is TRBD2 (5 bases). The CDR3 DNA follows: TGTGCCAGCCTCGAGGGAGACGAGCAGTACTTC. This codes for CASLEGDEQYF.